This T cell receptor (beta chain) was captured by sequencing in a study of T cells in Graves' hyperthyroidism and ophthalmopathy (dated by TCRdb to between 2019 and 2020). The study in broad terms: Peripheral blood samples were taken at the time of initial diagnosis, prior to any treatment. To identify distinguishing TCR V-J signatures, a discovery cohort of about 95 patients was used, comprising under 45 with Graves' ophthalmopathy and 57 with stable Graves' hyperthyroidism. Whether ophthalmopathy could be predicted prospectively was tested in an independent validation cohort made up of roughly 20 hyperthyroidism patients plus 17 patients who later progressed to ophthalmopathy. For training and testing, the roughly 100 patients in the discovery cohort were randomly divided in a 7:3 ratio. Thyroid tissue and blood T-cell repertoires from about six Graves' hyperthyroidism patients were also compared in the study. Once sampling was done, hyperthyroidism patients were given methimazole at a starting dose of 30 mg daily, whereas ophthalmopathy patients were given high-dose intravenous methylprednisolone. TCR Vbeta CDR3 sequencing of fewer than 150 peripheral blood samples (approximately 44 ophthalmopathy, 75 to 85 hyperthyroidism and around 17 progressor patients) is reported in the paper. Overall results and qualifications from the work: In cross-validation, a model built on a 13 V-J signature told ophthalmopathy apart from stable hyperthyroidism with approximately 90% sensitivity and around 84% specificity, and in testing the same model reached 80%/75%. During validation, the model predicted progression to ophthalmopathy a median of roughly six months ahead of onset, with around 71% sensitivity and around 72% specificity. Most expanded thyroid clonotypes (frequency above 0.001) were also found in blood, which suggests that blood repertoires may mirror thyroid immune responses. No statistical method was used to set the sample size in advance, and investigators knew the group allocation.

Stable Graves' hyperthyroidism was defined as the absence of progression to ophthalmopathy over 18 months of follow-up. Hyperthyroidism patients were newly diagnosed, had a disease duration of under 2 months, and were aged 18 to 65 years. The study excluded patients with uncontrolled infections, other autoimmune diseases, pregnancy or lactation. Clinical symptoms, serum thyroxine and TRAb, thyroid ultrasound, and orbital computed tomography formed the basis for the diagnoses. PBMCs were separated from 8 to 10 ml of fresh peripheral blood using Ficoll-Paque density gradient centrifugation. Total RNA was extracted using Trizol reagent, and RNA quality was assessed on an Agilent 2100 Bioanalyzer. Amplification of TCR beta CDR3 regions was carried out from RNA transcripts. A first-round RT-PCR of the TCR CDR3 used the HTBI primer set with the Qiagen OneStep RT-PCR kit. The libraries were constructed in a second round of multiplex PCR and then size-selected and purified. Paired-end sequencing of the libraries was performed with 100 bp reads on an Illumina HiSeq2000. Processing in the source paper ran as follows. SOAPnuke was used to process the raw data, removing reads that contained adapters or uncalled bases, had a mean Phred below 15, or lacked an exact match to the constant primer or identifier. High-quality paired reads were merged with COPE v1.2.5, and unique nucleotide sequences were defined as clonotypes. MiTCR v1.1 was used to align the clonotypes against IMGT TRBV, TRBD and TRBJ reference segments. The analysis was restricted to V-J combinations with a frequency above 0.0001, which together covered roughly 99% of the repertoires. The TCS score was defined as the ratio of F50 (clonal expansion) to E x V (chaos), calculated using BLOSUM62-based TCRdist between CDR3 peptides within each V-J. Welch's t-statistics and random forest reduced fewer than 550 V-J features to some 14, which were used in a naive Bayes classifier (R e1071). TCRdb itself trimmed the public reads at Q25 with fastp, ran MiXCR and retained productive beta chains. Every CDR3 protein is listed once, alongside the most common genes and DNA of its rows. The V and J calls here are based on TCRdb, not the publication. In this sample the table shows more than 550,000 distinct CDR3 sequences, approximately 15% of which occur a single time. 15% to 17% of the sample lies in the top ten.

As concerns this clonotype: Its antigen remains undetermined. No base-level quality is on record; no much larger clone is a single base apart.

The germline ends are 11 bases apart after V is trimmed by 6 bases and J by 5 bases. The germline V gene provides CDR1 MDHEN and CDR2 SYDVKM. From its cysteine to its phenylalanine, the CDR3 spans 14 amino acids. Only the CDR3 part of the read is kept: 42 bases, read in frame from the first base. Input material: blood. The rearrangement joined TRBV28 to TRBJ1-6, with no reliable assignment of the D segment. The TCR originated in a man over 45 with Graves' hyperthyroidism. CDR3 loop: CASSNIENNSPLHF. The nucleotide sequence reads as follows: TGTGCCAGCAGCAATATAGAAAATAATTCACCCCTCCACTTT.